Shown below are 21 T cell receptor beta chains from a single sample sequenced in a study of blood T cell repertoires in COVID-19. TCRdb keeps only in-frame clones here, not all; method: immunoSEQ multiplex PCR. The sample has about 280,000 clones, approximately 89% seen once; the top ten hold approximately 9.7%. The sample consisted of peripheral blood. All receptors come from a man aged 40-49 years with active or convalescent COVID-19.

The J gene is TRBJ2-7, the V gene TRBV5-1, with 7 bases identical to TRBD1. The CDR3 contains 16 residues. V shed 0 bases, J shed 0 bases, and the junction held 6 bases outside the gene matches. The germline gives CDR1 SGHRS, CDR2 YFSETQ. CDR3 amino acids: CASSLGVQGSSYEQYF. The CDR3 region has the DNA TGCGCCAGCAGCTTGGGGGTACAGGGGAGCTCCTACGAGCAGTACTTC.

The chain's CDR3 is CASGATQGWEANVLTF. CDR3 bases: TGTGCTAGTGGTGCAACTCAGGGGTGGGAGGCCAACGTCCTGACTTTC. This sequence joins TRBV12-5 and TRBJ2-6; D might be TRBD1 (6 bases). The CDR3 has 16 residues. Germline values: CDR1 LGHNT, CDR2 FRNRAP. Trimming took off 5 bases at V and 6 bases at J, with 17 bases between the two ends.

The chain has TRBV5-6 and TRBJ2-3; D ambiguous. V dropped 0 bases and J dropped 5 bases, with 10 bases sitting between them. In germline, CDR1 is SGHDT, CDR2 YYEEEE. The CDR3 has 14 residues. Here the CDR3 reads CASSLVQAGDTQYF. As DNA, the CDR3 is TGTGCCAGCAGCTTGGTGCAGGCTGGAGATACGCAGTATTTT. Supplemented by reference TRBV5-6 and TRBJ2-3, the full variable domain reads DAGVTQSPTHLIKTRGQQVTLRCSPKSGHDTVSWYQQALGQGPQFIFQYYEEEERQRGNFPDRFSGHQFPNYSSELNVNALLLGDSALYLCASSLVQAGDTQYFGPGTRLTVL.

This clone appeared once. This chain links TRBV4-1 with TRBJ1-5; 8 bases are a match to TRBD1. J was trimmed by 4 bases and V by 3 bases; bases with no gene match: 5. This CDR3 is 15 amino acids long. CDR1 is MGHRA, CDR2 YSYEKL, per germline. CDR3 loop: CASSHGTGYNQPQHF. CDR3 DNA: TGCGCCAGCAGCCACGGGACAGGATATAATCAGCCCCAGCATTTT.

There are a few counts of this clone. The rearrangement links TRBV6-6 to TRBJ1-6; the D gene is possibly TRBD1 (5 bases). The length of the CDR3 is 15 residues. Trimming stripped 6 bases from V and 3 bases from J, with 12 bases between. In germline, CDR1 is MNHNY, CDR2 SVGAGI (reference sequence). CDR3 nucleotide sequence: TGTGCCAGCAGGTTGGACAACGACTATAATTCACCCCTCCACTTT. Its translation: CASRLDNDYNSPLHF.

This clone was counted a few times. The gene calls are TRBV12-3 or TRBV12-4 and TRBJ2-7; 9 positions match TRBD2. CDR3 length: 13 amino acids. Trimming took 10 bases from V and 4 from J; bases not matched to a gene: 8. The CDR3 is CATERGAVYEQYF. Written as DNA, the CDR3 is TGTGCCACCGAGCGGGGGGCTGTGTACGAGCAGTACTTC.

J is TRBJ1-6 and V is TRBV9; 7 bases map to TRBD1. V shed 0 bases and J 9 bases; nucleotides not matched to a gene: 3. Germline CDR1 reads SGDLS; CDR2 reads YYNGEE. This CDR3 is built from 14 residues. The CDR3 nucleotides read TGTGCCAGCAGCGTAGAAGGGGGCCGTTCACCCCTCCACTTT. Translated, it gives CASSVEGGRSPLHF.

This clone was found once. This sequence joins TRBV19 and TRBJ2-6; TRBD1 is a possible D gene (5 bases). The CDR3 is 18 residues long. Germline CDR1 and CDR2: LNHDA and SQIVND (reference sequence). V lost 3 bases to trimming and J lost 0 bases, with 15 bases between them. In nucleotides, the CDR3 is TGTGCCAGTAGTATCTTCGGAGACAGAATCTCTGGGGCCAACGTCCTGACTTTC. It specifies CASSIFGDRISGANVLTF.

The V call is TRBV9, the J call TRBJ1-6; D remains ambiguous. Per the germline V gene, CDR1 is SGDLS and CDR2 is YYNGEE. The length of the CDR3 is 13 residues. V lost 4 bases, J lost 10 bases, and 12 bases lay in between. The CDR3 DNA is TGTGCCAGCAGCCCCACGGGGTACTCACCCCTCCACTTT. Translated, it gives CASSPTGYSPLHF.

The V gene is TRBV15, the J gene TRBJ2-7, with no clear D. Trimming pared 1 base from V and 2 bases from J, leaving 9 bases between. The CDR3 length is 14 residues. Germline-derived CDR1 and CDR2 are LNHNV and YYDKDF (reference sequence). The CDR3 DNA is TGTGCCACCAGCAGAGCCAGCGAGCCCTACGAGCAGTACTTC. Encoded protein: CATSRASEPYEQYF.

This CDR3 reads CASSEDSWALGNQPQHF. Written as DNA, the CDR3 is TGTGCCAGCAGTGAAGACTCATGGGCTTTGGGCAATCAGCCCCAGCATTTT. The chain links TRBV6-1 to TRBJ1-5, with no clear D. V was shortened by 1 base and J by 2 bases, with 15 bases between the two germline ends. CDR1 and CDR2 (germline): MNHNS, SASEGT. The CDR3 extends over 17 amino acids.

The CDR3: CASSEESPGQGRQYF. CDR3 in DNA: TGCGCCAGCAGTGAGGAGTCCCCTGGACAGGGTCGGCAGTACTTC. The rearrangement links TRBV10-1 to TRBJ2-7; 8 positions match TRBD1. CDR1 and CDR2 (germline): WNHNN, SYGVQD (reference sequence). This CDR3 contains 15 residues. V shed 2 bases, J shed 9 bases, and the junction held 12 bases outside the gene matches.

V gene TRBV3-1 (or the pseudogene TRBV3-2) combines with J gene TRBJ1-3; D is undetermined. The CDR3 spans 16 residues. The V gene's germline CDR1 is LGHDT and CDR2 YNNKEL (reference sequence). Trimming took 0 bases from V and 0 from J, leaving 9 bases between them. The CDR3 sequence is CASSQDTTRSGNTIYF. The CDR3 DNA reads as TGTGCCAGCAGCCAAGATACGACACGCTCTGGAAACACCATATATTTT.

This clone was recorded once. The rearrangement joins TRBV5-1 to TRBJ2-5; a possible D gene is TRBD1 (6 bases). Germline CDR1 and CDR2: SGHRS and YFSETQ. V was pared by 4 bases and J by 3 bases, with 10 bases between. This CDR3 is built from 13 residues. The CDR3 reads CASSLTGKETQYF. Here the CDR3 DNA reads TGCGCCAGCAGCCTTACAGGGAAAGAGACCCAGTACTTC.

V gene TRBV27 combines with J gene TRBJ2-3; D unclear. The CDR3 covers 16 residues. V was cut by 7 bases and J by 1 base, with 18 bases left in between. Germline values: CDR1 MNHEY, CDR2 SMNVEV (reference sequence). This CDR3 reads CASIPRVSLGTDTQYF. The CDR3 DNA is TGTGCCAGCATACCCCGGGTGTCCTTGGGCACAGATACGCAGTATTTT.

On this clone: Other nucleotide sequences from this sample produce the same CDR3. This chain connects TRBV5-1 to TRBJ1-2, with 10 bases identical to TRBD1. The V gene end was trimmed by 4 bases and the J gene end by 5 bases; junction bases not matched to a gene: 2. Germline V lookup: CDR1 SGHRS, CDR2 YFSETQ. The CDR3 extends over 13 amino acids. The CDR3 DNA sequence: TGCGCCAGCAGCCCGGGACAGGGGTATGGCTACACCTTC. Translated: CASSPGQGYGYTF.

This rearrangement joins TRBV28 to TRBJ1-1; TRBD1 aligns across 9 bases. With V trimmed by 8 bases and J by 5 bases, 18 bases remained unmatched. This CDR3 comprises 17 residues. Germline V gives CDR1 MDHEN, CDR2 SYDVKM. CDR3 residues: CASFSGTGFIGGTEAFF. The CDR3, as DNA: TGTGCCAGCTTCTCCGGGACAGGGTTCATCGGCGGGACTGAAGCTTTCTTT.

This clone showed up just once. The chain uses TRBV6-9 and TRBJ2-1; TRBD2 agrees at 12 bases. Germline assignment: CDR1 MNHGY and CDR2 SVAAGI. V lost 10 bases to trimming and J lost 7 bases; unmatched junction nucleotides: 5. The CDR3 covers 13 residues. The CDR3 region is CATASGRENEQFF. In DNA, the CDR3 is TGTGCCACCGCTAGCGGGAGGGAAAATGAGCAGTTCTTC.

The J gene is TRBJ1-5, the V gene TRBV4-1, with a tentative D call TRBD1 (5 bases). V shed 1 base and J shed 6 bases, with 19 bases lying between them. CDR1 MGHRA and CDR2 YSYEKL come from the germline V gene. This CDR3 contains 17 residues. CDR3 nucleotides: TGCGCCAGCAGCCAAGTCGGGGGAAGTGAATTTATTCAGCCCCAGCATTTT. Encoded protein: CASSQVGGSEFIQPQHF.

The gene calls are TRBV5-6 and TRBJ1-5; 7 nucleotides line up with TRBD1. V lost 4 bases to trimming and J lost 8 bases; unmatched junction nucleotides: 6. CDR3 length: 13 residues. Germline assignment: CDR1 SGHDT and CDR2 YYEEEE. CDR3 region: CASSPIGQEPQHF. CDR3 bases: TGTGCCAGCAGCCCCATCGGACAGGAGCCCCAGCATTTT. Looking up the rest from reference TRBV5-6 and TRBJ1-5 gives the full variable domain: DAGVTQSPTHLIKTRGQQVTLRCSPKSGHDTVSWYQQALGQGPQFIFQYYEEEERQRGNFPDRFSGHQFPNYSSELNVNALLLGDSALYLCASSPIGQEPQHFGDGTRLSIL.

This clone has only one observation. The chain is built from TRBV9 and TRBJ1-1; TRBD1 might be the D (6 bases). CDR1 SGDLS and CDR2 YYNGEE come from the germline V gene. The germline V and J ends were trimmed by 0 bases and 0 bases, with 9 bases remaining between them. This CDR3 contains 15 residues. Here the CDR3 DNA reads TGTGCCAGCAGCGTAGGTGGGACACTGAACACTGAAGCTTTCTTT. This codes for CASSVGGTLNTEAFF.